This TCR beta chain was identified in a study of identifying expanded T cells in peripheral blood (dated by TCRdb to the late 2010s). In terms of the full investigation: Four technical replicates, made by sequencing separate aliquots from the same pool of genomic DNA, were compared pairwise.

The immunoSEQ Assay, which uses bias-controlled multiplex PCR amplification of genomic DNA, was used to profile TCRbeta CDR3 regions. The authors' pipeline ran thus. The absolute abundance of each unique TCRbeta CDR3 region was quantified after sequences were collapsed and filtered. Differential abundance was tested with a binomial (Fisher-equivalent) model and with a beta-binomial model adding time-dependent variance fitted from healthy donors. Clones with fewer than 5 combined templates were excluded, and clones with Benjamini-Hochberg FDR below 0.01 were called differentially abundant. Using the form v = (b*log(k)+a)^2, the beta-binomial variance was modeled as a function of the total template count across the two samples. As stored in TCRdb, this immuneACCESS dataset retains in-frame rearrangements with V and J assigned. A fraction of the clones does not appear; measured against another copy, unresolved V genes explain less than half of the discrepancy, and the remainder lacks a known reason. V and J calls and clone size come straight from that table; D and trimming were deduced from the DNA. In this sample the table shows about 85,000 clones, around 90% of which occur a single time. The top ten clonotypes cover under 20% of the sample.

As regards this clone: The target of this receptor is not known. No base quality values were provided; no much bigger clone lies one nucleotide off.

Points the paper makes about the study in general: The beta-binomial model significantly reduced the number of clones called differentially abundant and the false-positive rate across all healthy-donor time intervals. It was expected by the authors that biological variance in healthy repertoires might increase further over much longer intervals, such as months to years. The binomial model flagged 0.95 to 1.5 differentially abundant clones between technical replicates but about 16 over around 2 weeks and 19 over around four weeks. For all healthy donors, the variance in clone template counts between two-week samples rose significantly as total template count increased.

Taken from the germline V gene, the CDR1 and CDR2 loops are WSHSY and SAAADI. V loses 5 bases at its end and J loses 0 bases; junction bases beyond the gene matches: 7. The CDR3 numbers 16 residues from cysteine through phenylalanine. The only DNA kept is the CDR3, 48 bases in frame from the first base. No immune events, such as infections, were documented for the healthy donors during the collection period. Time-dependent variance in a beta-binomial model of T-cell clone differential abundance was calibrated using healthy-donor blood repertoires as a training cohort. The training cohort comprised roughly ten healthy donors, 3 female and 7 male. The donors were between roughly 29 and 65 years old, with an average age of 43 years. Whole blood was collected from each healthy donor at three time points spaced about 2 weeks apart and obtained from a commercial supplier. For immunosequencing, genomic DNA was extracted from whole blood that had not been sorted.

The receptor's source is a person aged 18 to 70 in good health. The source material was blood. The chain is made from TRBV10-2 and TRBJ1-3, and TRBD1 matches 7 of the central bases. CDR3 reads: CASSLTGPTSGNTIYF. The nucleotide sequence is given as TGCGCCAGCAGTTTGACAGGGCCGACCTCTGGAAACACCATATATTTT.